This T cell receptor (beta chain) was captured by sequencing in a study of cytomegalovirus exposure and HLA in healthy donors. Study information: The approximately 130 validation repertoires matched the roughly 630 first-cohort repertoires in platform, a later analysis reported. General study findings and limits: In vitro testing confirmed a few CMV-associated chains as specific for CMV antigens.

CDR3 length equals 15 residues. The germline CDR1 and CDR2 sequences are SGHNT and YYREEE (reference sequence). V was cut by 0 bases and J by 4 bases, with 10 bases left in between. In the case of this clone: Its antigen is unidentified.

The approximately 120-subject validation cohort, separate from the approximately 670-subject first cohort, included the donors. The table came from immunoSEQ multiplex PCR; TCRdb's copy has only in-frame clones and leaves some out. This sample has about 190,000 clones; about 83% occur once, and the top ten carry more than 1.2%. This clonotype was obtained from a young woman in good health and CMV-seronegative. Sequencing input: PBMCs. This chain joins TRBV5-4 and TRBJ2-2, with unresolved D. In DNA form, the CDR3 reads TGTGCCAGCAGCTTGGGCCAGGTAGTCACCGGGGAGCTGTTTTTT. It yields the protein CASSLGQVVTGELFF.